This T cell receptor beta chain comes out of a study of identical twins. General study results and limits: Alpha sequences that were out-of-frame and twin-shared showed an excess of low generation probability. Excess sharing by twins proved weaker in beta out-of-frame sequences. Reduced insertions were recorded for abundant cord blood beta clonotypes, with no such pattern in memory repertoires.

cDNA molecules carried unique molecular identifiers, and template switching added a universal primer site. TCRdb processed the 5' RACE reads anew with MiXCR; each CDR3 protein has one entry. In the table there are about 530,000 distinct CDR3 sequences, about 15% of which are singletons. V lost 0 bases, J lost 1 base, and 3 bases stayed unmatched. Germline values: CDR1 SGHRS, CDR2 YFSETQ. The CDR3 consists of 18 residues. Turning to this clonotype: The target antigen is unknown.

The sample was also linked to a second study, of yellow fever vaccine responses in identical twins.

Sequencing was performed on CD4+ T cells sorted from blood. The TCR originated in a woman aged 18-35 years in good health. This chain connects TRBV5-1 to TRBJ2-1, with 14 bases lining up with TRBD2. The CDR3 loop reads CASSLVGLAGVSYNEQFF. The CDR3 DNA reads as TGCGCCAGCAGCTTGGTGGGACTAGCGGGAGTGTCCTACAATGAGCAGTTCTTC.